One and the same sample provided the 25 T cell receptor beta chains below, sequenced in a study of control samples from healthy donors and cancer patients. The assay was immunoSEQ multiplex PCR, and TCRdb's table has in-frame clones only and misses some. The table lists some 200,000 clones, roughly 94% of them singletons, with 1.5% in the top ten. Material for sequencing was blood. The receptor source for this set is a man aged 50 to 60 in good health.

This chain links TRBV19 with TRBJ1-5; D may be TRBD1 (5 bases). Germline V gives CDR1 LNHDA, CDR2 SQIVND (reference sequence). Trimming removed 2 bases at V and 2 bases at J, with 7 bases between. The CDR3 extends over 14 amino acids. CDR3 region: CASSISRGNQPQHF. The CDR3 nucleotides are TGTGCCAGTAGTATAAGCAGGGGCAATCAGCCCCAGCATTTT.

The V call is TRBV28, the J call TRBJ2-2, with TRBD1 matching over 7 bases. V was pared by 8 bases and J by 5 bases, with 8 bases of the junction left unmatched. CDR1 is MDHEN and CDR2 is SYDVKM in the germline V gene. There are 14 residues in the CDR3. Here the CDR3 DNA reads TGTGCCAGCGAGGGGGCATTGAGAACCGGGGAGCTGTTTTTT. Encoded protein: CASEGALRTGELFF.

This chain uses TRBV5-5 with TRBJ1-1; D unclear. Germline loops: CDR1 SGHKS, CDR2 YYEKEE (reference sequence). Deletions cut 4 bases from V and 0 bases from J, with 16 bases between. This CDR3 contains 16 residues. In DNA form, the CDR3 reads TGTGCCAGCAGCCTTAGCGGGGTCCGGGTGAACACTGAAGCTTTCTTT. Amino acids: CASSLSGVRVNTEAFF.

This rearrangement joins TRBV9 to TRBJ2-5; TRBD2 matches at 12 bases. The CDR3 contains 18 residues. The germline gives CDR1 SGDLS, CDR2 YYNGEE. The V segment lost 3 bases and the J segment 0 bases; nucleotides outside the gene matches: 9. CDR3 coding DNA: TGTGCCAGCAGCGCGACGAATCTAGCGGGGGGGTACCAAGAGACCCAGTACTTC. Amino acids: CASSATNLAGGYQETQYF.

V is TRBV13 and J is TRBJ1-1; unclear D gene. Trimming took off 3 bases at V and 1 base at J, with 12 bases between the two ends. The CDR3 loop spans 15 amino acids. CDR1 is PRHDT and CDR2 is FYEKMQ in the germline V gene (reference sequence). The CDR3 sequence: CASSLGSITNTEAFF. In nucleotides, the CDR3 is TGTGCCAGCAGCTTGGGCAGCATTACGAACACTGAAGCTTTCTTT. The whole variable domain, remainder taken from reference TRBV13 and TRBJ1-1, is AAGVIQSPRHLIKEKRETATLKCYPIPRHDTVYWYQQGPGQDPQFLISFYEKMQSDKGSIPDRFSAQQFSDYHSELNMSSLELGDSALYFCASSLGSITNTEAFFGQGTRLTVV.

V and J are TRBV6-6 and TRBJ2-2; D could derive from TRBD1 or TRBD2 (5 bases each). Germline V gives CDR1 MNHNY, CDR2 SVGAGI (reference sequence). The CDR3 is made up of 15 amino acids. Trimming cost V 6 bases and J 3 bases, with 14 bases left between them. In DNA form, the CDR3 reads TGTGCCAGCAGCCCCGGGGCCTCGGACACCGGGGAGCTGTTTTTT. Encoded protein: CASSPGASDTGELFF.

The gene calls are TRBV11-1 and TRBJ2-3; D remains ambiguous. V lost 5 bases and J lost 12, with 21 bases in between. The CDR3 loop spans 14 amino acids. Germline V gene data show CDR1 as SGHAT and CDR2 as FQDESV (reference sequence). Written as DNA, the CDR3 is TGTGCCAGCAGCCCACTTGGACCCCCGAATCAACAGTATTTT. Protein product: CASSPLGPPNQQYF.

This clone is a singleton in its sample. The genes are TRBV27 and TRBJ1-2, with D perhaps TRBD1 (6 bases). V was trimmed by 6 bases and J by 4 bases, leaving 9 bases between them. Germline V lookup: CDR1 MNHEY, CDR2 SMNVEV (reference sequence). The CDR3 is made up of 12 amino acids. The CDR3 is CASSQQGYGYTF. DNA of the CDR3: TGTGCCAGCAGCCAACAGGGCTATGGCTACACCTTC.

The genes are TRBV7-2 and TRBJ1-2, with 7 bases fitting TRBD1. The length of the CDR3 is 15 residues. Germline V gene data show CDR1 as SGHTA and CDR2 as FQGNSA. The junction had 5 bases not matched to a gene; V was cut back by 0 bases and J by 4 bases. CDR3 residues: CASSLAGAGGYGYTF. Written as DNA, the CDR3 is TGTGCCAGCAGCTTAGCGGGAGCAGGGGGCTATGGCTACACCTTC.

This chain uses TRBV6-4 with TRBJ1-1, with TRBD1 as a possible D gene (5 bases). V was trimmed by 0 bases and J by 1 base, leaving 6 bases between them. The germline CDR1 and CDR2 sequences are MRHNA and SNTAGT. The CDR3 is made up of 14 amino acids. The CDR3, as DNA: TGTGCCAGCAGTGACTCAGACAGGAACACTGAAGCTTTCTTT. This sequence encodes CASSDSDRNTEAFF.

V usage is TRBV11-3 and J usage is TRBJ1-6; TRBD1 might be the D (5 bases). V was shortened by 3 bases and J by 8 bases, with 8 bases between the two germline ends. The CDR3 has 13 amino acids. CDR1 and CDR2 from the germline V gene are SGHNT and YENEEA. Written as DNA, the CDR3 is TGTGCCAGCAGCTTGGGGGAATATTCACCCCTCCACTTT. Translating it yields CASSLGEYSPLHF.

V is TRBV4-1 and J is TRBJ1-5; no clear D. Germline CDR1 is MGHRA and CDR2 is YSYEKL. The CDR3 contains 16 residues. Trimming left V 0 bases short and J 1 base short, with 10 bases between. The CDR3: CASSQDGRVSNQPQHF. The CDR3 DNA reads as TGCGCCAGCAGCCAAGATGGGAGGGTAAGCAATCAGCCCCAGCATTTT.

The rearrangement links TRBV6-5 to TRBJ2-1; TRBD2 agrees at 10 bases. This CDR3 region has 15 residues. Germline lookup yields CDR1 MNHEY and CDR2 SVGAGI. J lost 8 bases, V lost 6 bases, and 10 bases had no gene match. The CDR3 sequence: CASRDRASGGYEQFF. In nucleotides, the CDR3 is TGTGCCAGCAGGGATAGGGCTAGCGGGGGCTATGAGCAGTTCTTC.

This clone was recorded once. The genes are TRBV10-3 and TRBJ1-5; 7 bases agree with TRBD1. The germline gives CDR1 ENHRY, CDR2 SYGVKD. This CDR3 has 14 residues. V was pared by 4 bases and J by 2 bases, with 2 bases of the junction left unmatched. The CDR3 DNA is TGTGCCATCAGTGGACAGGGCGGCAATCAGCCCCAGCATTTT. Its protein is CAISGQGGNQPQHF.

The chain is built from TRBV28 and TRBJ2-2; 9 bases are shared with TRBD1. The CDR3 covers 16 residues. Trimming removed 6 bases from V and 6 bases from J; junction bases left unmatched: 11. Germline lookup yields CDR1 MDHEN and CDR2 SYDVKM. CDR3: CASRSRQGGRPGELFF. The CDR3 DNA sequence: TGTGCCAGCAGATCCAGACAGGGGGGGCGACCCGGGGAGCTGTTTTTT.

The rearrangement uses TRBV7-2 and TRBJ2-3; 11 bases agree with TRBD2. Germline CDR1 is SGHTA and CDR2 is FQGNSA. This CDR3 comprises 15 residues. Trimming took 1 base from V and 6 from J; bases not matched to a gene: 3. CDR3 nucleotides: TGTGCCAGCAGCTTAGTCCGACTAGCGGGGGATACGCAGTATTTT. Translated: CASSLVRLAGDTQYF.

V gene TRBV28 combines with J gene TRBJ1-4, with D uncertain. This CDR3 spans 13 amino acids. V dropped 2 bases and J dropped 10 bases, with 11 bases sitting between them. Germline V gene data show CDR1 as MDHEN and CDR2 as SYDVKM. The CDR3 loop is CASSLPPAGKLFF. The CDR3 coding sequence is TGTGCCAGCAGTTTACCCCCCGCGGGAAAACTGTTTTTT.

The table lists this clone with a few counts. The chain has TRBV2 and TRBJ2-7; D is unresolved. V lost 6 bases and J 2 bases, leaving 14 bases between the germline ends. The CDR3 has 14 amino acids. Per the germline V gene, CDR1 is SNHLY and CDR2 is FYNNEI. CDR3 in amino acids: CASRPPASTYEQYV. CDR3 nucleotide sequence: TGTGCCAGCAGACCCCCAGCCAGCACCTACGAGCAGTACGTC.

This clone was seen just once. This rearrangement joins TRBV28 to TRBJ2-7; perhaps D is TRBD1 or TRBD2 (6 bases each). This CDR3 is built from 15 residues. Trimming left V 6 bases short and J 3 bases short, with 18 bases between. CDR1 is MDHEN and CDR2 is SYDVKM in the germline V gene. CDR3 sequence reads: CASSPNEGGGYEQYF. DNA for the CDR3: TGTGCCAGCAGCCCTAATGAAGGGGGAGGCTACGAGCAGTACTTC.

The chain has TRBV7-9 and TRBJ2-6; no reliable D call. There are 17 residues in the CDR3. With 2 bases removed from V and 4 bases from J, the gap between germline ends came to 15 bases. CDR1 SEHNR and CDR2 FQNEAQ come from the germline V gene (reference sequence). CDR3 sequence reads: CASSLSYQIQGANVLTF. DNA of the CDR3: TGTGCCAGCAGCTTAAGCTACCAGATCCAAGGGGCCAACGTCCTGACTTTC.

This clone was seen only once. The chain is built from TRBV9 and TRBJ1-2; D gene ambiguous. V lost 3 bases and J 4 bases, leaving 19 bases between the germline ends. CDR3 length: 16 residues. CDR1 and CDR2 (germline): SGDLS, YYNGEE. CDR3 bases: TGTGCCAGCAGCGCTCTTTCCCCAGTGAGCCTCTATGGCTACACCTTC. It encodes CASSALSPVSLYGYTF. The full variable domain, its missing parts supplied by reference TRBV9 and TRBJ1-2, is DSGVTQTPKHLITATGQRVTLRCSPRSGDLSVYWYQQSLDQGLQFLIQYYNGEERAKGNILERFSAQQFPDLHSELNLSSLELGDSALYFCASSALSPVSLYGYTFGSGTRLTVV.

The chain links TRBV25-1 to TRBJ2-7, with D possibly called TRBD1 or TRBD2 (5 bases each). Trimming removed 6 bases at V and 0 bases at J, with 12 bases between. This CDR3 has 14 amino acids. From germline, CDR1 is MGHDK and CDR2 SYGVNS. The CDR3 is CASSGDGSSYEQYF. CDR3 DNA sequence: TGTGCCAGCAGCGGGGACGGGTCCTCCTACGAGCAGTACTTC.

The chain carries TRBV7-9 and TRBJ1-4; no clear D. Trimming shortened V by 4 bases and J by 6 bases, and 15 bases separated the two germline ends. Germline-derived CDR1 and CDR2 are SEHNR and FQNEAQ (reference sequence). The CDR3 is made up of 15 amino acids. The CDR3 bases are TGTGCCAGCAGCTCGTACAACTCCACCGATGAAAAACTGTTTTTT. Translation: CASSSYNSTDEKLFF.

CDR3 DNA sequence: TGTGCCAGTAGTATAGCCGCGGGCCCGGGAAACGAGCAGTACTTC. Its translation: CASSIAAGPGNEQYF. V and J are TRBV19 and TRBJ2-7; possible D gene TRBD2, 5 bases. The CDR3 is 15 residues long. Germline-derived CDR1 and CDR2 are LNHDA and SQIVND (reference sequence). Deletions cut 1 base from V and 5 bases from J, with 15 bases between.

This chain connects TRBV6-6 to TRBJ1-1, with D unresolved. This CDR3 is 11 amino acids long. With 7 bases removed from V and 4 bases from J, the gap between germline ends came to 7 bases. From germline, CDR1 is MNHNY and CDR2 SVGAGI (reference sequence). The CDR3 DNA follows: TGTGCCAGCAATCTCGGCACTGAAGCTTTCTTT. It translates to CASNLGTEAFF.